Following are 5 T cell receptor beta chains from one sample sequenced in a study of T cell responses to AZD1222 COVID-19 vaccine (dated by TCRdb to the early 2020s). The protocol used for the library was the immunoSEQ multiplex PCR assay. TCRdb took over this immuneACCESS table, retaining in-frame rearrangements with V and J assigned. Such tables are incomplete; in checked studies, under half of the missing clones stem from an unresolved V gene, and the remainder is unexplained. The sample yields fewer than 120,000 clones; roughly 92% were counted once. The ten largest clonotypes hold 2% to 2.5% of the sample. Reading the label with the study, this specimen's time point is: about 28 days (+/-7) after the second vaccine dose. Sequenced material: peripheral blood, taken 28 days after the second AZD1222 dose. The receptors here all came from an adult who received the AZD1222 COVID-19 vaccine.

This clone was detected once. The gene calls are TRBV7-9 and TRBJ2-3; D uncertain. Trimming left V 7 bases short and J 5 bases short, with 10 bases between. This CDR3 is 12 amino acids long. From germline, CDR1 is SEHNR and CDR2 FQNEAQ (reference sequence). CDR3 DNA: TGTGCCAGCATCCGGGTCCGAGATACGCAGTATTTT. Translated, it gives CASIRVRDTQYF.

The chain links TRBV30 to TRBJ2-5, with 8 bases matching TRBD2. The CDR3 has 15 amino acids. The J segment lost 4 bases and the V segment lost 4 bases, leaving 11 bases of the junction unmatched. Germline V gives CDR1 GTSNPN, CDR2 SVGIG (reference sequence). The CDR3: CAWIAGSGIVETQYF. In DNA form, the CDR3 reads TGTGCCTGGATAGCGGGGAGCGGAATTGTAGAGACCCAGTACTTC.

V gene TRBV30 combines with J gene TRBJ1-3, with D possibly matching TRBD1 (6 bases). Trimming stripped 0 bases from V and 0 bases from J, with 12 bases between. There are 16 residues in the CDR3. Germline CDR1 GTSNPN, CDR2 SVGIG (reference sequence). CDR3 coding DNA: TGTGCCTGGAGTGTACATGGGGGGCACTCTGGAAACACCATATATTTT. Protein product: CAWSVHGGHSGNTIYF. Looking up the rest from reference TRBV30 and TRBJ1-3 gives the full variable domain: SQTIHQWPATLVQPVGSPLSLECTVEGTSNPNLYWYRQAAGRGLQLLFYSVGIGQISSEVPQNLSASRPQDRQFILSSKKLLLSDSGFYLCAWSVHGGHSGNTIYFGEGSWLTVV.

The chain employs TRBV28 and TRBJ2-1, with D perhaps matching TRBD1 (6 bases). CDR1 and CDR2 from the germline V gene are MDHEN and SYDVKM. Trimming stripped 0 bases from V and 0 bases from J, with 6 bases between. The CDR3 consists of 15 residues. The CDR3 is CASSLWDSSYNEQFF. For the CDR3, the DNA is TGTGCCAGCAGTTTATGGGACAGCTCCTACAATGAGCAGTTCTTC.

This chain's CDR3 is CASSLVLAGDQETQYF. The DNA of the CDR3 is TGTGCCAGCAGCTTAGTTCTAGCGGGGGACCAAGAGACCCAGTACTTC. The rearrangement links TRBV7-8 to TRBJ2-5, with 10 bases aligning to TRBD2. In germline, CDR1 is SGHVS, CDR2 FQNEAQ. The CDR3 totals 16 residues. Germline trimming cut 1 base from V and 0 bases from J; bases unmatched to any gene: 2. Complete variable domain (other parts from reference TRBV7-8 and TRBJ2-5): GAGVSQSPRYKVAKRGQDVALRCDPISGHVSLFWYQQALGQGPEFLTYFQNEAQLDKSGLPSDRFFAERPEGSVSTLKIQRTQQEDSAVYLCASSLVLAGDQETQYFGPGTRLLVL.